This TCR beta chain came from a study of post-analysis software for immune sequencing data. Included in the TCR beta cDNA libraries were unique molecular identifiers. TCRdb passed the PCR reads through MiXCR, listing each CDR3 protein once. The sample shows 800,000 to 950,000 distinct CDR3 sequences, roughly half of them seen only once. Source material: blood. This receptor was identified in a girl aged 10 to 17 with multiple sclerosis.

The CDR3 reads CSVRDRGMTFF. CDR3 DNA: TGCAGCGTCCGGGACAGGGGAATGACTTTCTTT. This sequence joins TRBV29-1 and TRBJ1-1; 10 nucleotides match TRBD1. V shed 6 bases and J 12 bases; nucleotides not matched to a gene: 7. Germline V gene data show CDR1 as SQVTM and CDR2 as ANQGSEA. The CDR3 totals 11 residues. Drawing the rest from reference TRBV29-1 and TRBJ1-1, the complete variable domain is SAVISQKPSRDICQRGTSLTIQCQVDSQVTMMFWYRQQPGQSLTLIATANQGSEATYESGFVIDKFPISRPNLTFSTLTVSNMSPEDSSIYLCSVRDRGMTFFGQGTRLTVV.